The 26 T cell receptor beta chains given below trace back to one sample, sequenced in a study of T cell repertoires in aging, cancer and after chemotherapy. TCR beta rearrangements were amplified from peripheral blood genomic DNA. TRB rearrangements spanning V, D and J were amplified using mixed TRB-A/B primers. Each CDR3 protein is one row after TCRdb ran MiXCR on the multiplex PCR reads. Of approximately 5,000 distinct CDR3 sequences listed, roughly 26% are singletons. Specimen: blood. The receptors shown here come from a human donor in good health.

About this clonotype itself: This may stem from a read error, because a much larger clone lies one nucleotide away. The chain is built from TRBV18 and TRBJ2-7; 9 positions agree with TRBD1. The CDR3 runs to 17 residues. J was trimmed by 6 bases and V by 3 bases; bases with no gene match: 15. CDR1 is KGHSH and CDR2 is LQKENI in the germline V gene. The CDR3 DNA is TGTGCCAGCTCACCTCTCGGGACAGGGTGTCTAAGAGGCGAGCAGTACTTC. This gives the protein CASSPLGTGCLRGEQYF.

As to this clonotype: One end of the junction varies from germline; a read error may be responsible. The chain employs TRBV24-1 and TRBJ1-5; 7 nucleotides match TRBD1. The CDR3 is 14 amino acids. In germline, CDR1 is KGHDR, CDR2 SFDVKD. The CDR3 loop reads CATSGTGLNQPQNF. CDR3 nucleotide sequence: TGTGCCACCAGTGGGACAGGACTCAATCAGCCCCAGAATTTT.

This chain links TRBV14 with TRBJ2-7; no reliable D call. V lost 2 bases to trimming and J lost 3 bases, with 14 bases between them. Germline V gives CDR1 SGHDN, CDR2 FVKESK. The CDR3 consists of 15 residues. The CDR3 DNA reads as TGTGCCAGCAGCCAAACCCCGATAAGTTTCTACGAGCAGTACTTC. Translating gives CASSQTPISFYEQYF.

In its sample, this clonotype was seen a few times. V and J are TRBV5-1 and TRBJ2-5, with a possible D match to TRBD2 (6 bases). The CDR3 loop spans 16 amino acids. Trimming pared 0 bases from V and 5 bases from J, leaving 17 bases between. CDR1 is SGHRS, CDR2 YFSETQ, per germline. The CDR3 loop is CASSLGGGGRIETQYF. The CDR3 region has the DNA TGCGCCAGCAGCTTGGGGGGAGGAGGGAGGATCGAGACCCAGTACTTC.

V is TRBV7-9 and J is TRBJ1-1; 7 positions match TRBD1. The junction had 9 bases not matched to a gene; V was cut back by 5 bases and J by 3 bases. The length of the CDR3 is 15 residues. Germline V gives CDR1 SEHNR, CDR2 FQNEAQ (reference sequence). The chain's CDR3 is CASSPPDRAYTEAFF. The CDR3 region has the DNA TGTGCCAGCAGCCCGCCAGACAGGGCGTACACTGAAGCTTTCTTT.

This clonotype is medium-sized (0.01 to 0.1%). The chain carries TRBV19 and TRBJ2-7; D remains unclear. The CDR3 extends over 13 amino acids. The germline V gene has CDR1 LNHDA and CDR2 SQIVND (reference sequence). Trimming removed 3 bases from V and 5 bases from J, with 11 bases in between. CDR3 residues: CASSIRPGNEQYF. In DNA, the CDR3 is TGTGCCAGTAGTATTCGACCGGGCAACGAGCAGTACTTC. Looking up the rest from reference TRBV19 and TRBJ2-7 gives the full variable domain: DGGITQSPKYLFRKEGQNVTLSCEQNLNHDAMYWYRQDPGQGLRLIYYSQIVNDFQKGDIAEGYSVSREKKESFPLTVTSAQKNPTAFYLCASSIRPGNEQYFGPGTRLTVT.

This clonotype is labeled as medium-sized. The J gene is TRBJ2-1, the V gene TRBV27; D possibly matches TRBD1 or TRBD2 (7 bases each). The CDR3 covers 13 residues. The V end lost 4 bases, the J end lost 8 bases, and 12 bases lay between the germline ends. In germline, CDR1 is MNHEY, CDR2 SMNVEV (reference sequence). In DNA, the CDR3 is TGTGCCAGCAGTTCGGCAGGGGGGGATGAGCAGTTCTTC. Translating gives CASSSAGGDEQFF.

The V call is TRBV6-2 or TRBV6-3, the J call TRBJ2-1; D is uncertain. V gave up 0 bases and J gave up 6 bases, with 3 bases separating them. This CDR3 contains 12 residues. Germline lookup yields CDR1 MNHEY and CDR2 SVGEGT. The CDR3 DNA is TGTGCCAGCAGTTACTCCCCCAATGAGCAGTTCTTC. Amino acids: CASSYSPNEQFF.

This clonotype has a handful of counts. The V gene is TRBV10-3, the J gene TRBJ1-1, with a weak D call TRBD1 (6 bases). V gave up 6 bases and J gave up 4 bases, with 12 bases separating them. Germline values: CDR1 ENHRY, CDR2 SYGVKD. The CDR3 covers 13 residues. The CDR3 protein is CAIRGAGATEAFF. DNA for the CDR3: TGTGCCATCAGGGGGGCGGGGGCCACTGAAGCTTTCTTT.

The V call is TRBV6-2 or TRBV6-3, the J call TRBJ1-1, with a possible D match to TRBD1 (6 bases). The CDR3 extends over 14 amino acids. V lost 4 bases and J lost 6, with 15 bases in between. Germline V gene data show CDR1 as MNHEY and CDR2 as SVGEGT. The chain's CDR3 is CASSSRGLEAEAFF. Written as DNA, the CDR3 is TGTGCCAGCAGTTCCCGGGGGCTGGAGGCTGAAGCTTTCTTT.

By sample fraction, this clonotype is medium-sized (0.01 to 0.1%). The chain links TRBV19 to TRBJ1-1, with D maybe TRBD1 (5 bases). Germline lookup yields CDR1 LNHDA and CDR2 SQIVND (reference sequence). V was shortened by 1 base and J by 4 bases, with 19 bases between the two germline ends. The CDR3 extends over 17 amino acids. The CDR3 DNA reads as TGTGCCAGTAGTATAGGCCACATCCTCGGGACTACCACTGAAGCTTTCTTT. It encodes CASSIGHILGTTTEAFF.

Remarks on this clonotype: A clone one base away is much larger, so this may be a read error. Since the CDR3 does not end with the conserved phenylalanine or tryptophan, this likely comes from a read error. The gene calls are TRBV27 and TRBJ2-5; 7 bases are a match to TRBD2. Germline V CDR1 and CDR2: MNHEY, SMNVEV (reference sequence). Germline trimming cut 2 bases from V and 4 bases from J; bases unmatched to any gene: 1. The CDR3 runs to 13 residues. The CDR3, as DNA: TGTGCCAGCAGTTTAGAGCGGGGAGAGACCCAGTACTTA. Protein product: CASSLERGETQYL.

J is TRBJ1-5 and V is TRBV30; D is undetermined. The V gene lost 5 bases and the J gene lost 7 bases, with 12 bases spanning the gap. Germline values: CDR1 GTSNPN, CDR2 SVGIG (reference sequence). This CDR3 has 12 amino acids. The CDR3 is CAWEHIGQPQHF. The CDR3 coding sequence is TGTGCCTGGGAACACATCGGGCAGCCCCAGCATTTT. Full variable domain (outside the CDR3, taken from reference TRBV30 and TRBJ1-5): SQTIHQWPATLVQPVGSPLSLECTVEGTSNPNLYWYRQAAGRGLQLLFYSVGIGQISSEVPQNLSASRPQDRQFILSSKKLLLSDSGFYLCAWEHIGQPQHFGDGTRLSIL.

This clonotype is medium-sized. The chain employs TRBV6-6 and TRBJ2-2; possibly TRBD1 for D (6 bases). Looked up from germline, CDR1 is MNHNY and CDR2 is SVGAGI (reference sequence). The CDR3 consists of 12 residues. Trimming removed 5 bases at V and 8 bases at J, with 9 bases between. CDR3 coding DNA: TGTGCCAGCAGTCAGGGACAAGGGGAGCTGTTTTTT. Its protein product is CASSQGQGELFF.

The chain recombines TRBV11-1 with TRBJ2-1; tentative D call: TRBD2 (6 bases). Per the germline V gene, CDR1 is SGHAT and CDR2 is FQDESV (reference sequence). Trimming shortened V by 3 bases and J by 9 bases, and 12 bases separated the two germline ends. CDR3 length equals 13 residues. DNA of the CDR3: TGTGCCAGCAGCTTGGCCGAGGGAGGTGAGCAGTTCTTC. As protein: CASSLAEGGEQFF.

By frequency in the sample, this clonotype is medium-sized (0.01 to 0.1%). This rearrangement joins TRBV12-3 or TRBV12-4 to TRBJ2-3, with D perhaps TRBD1 or TRBD2 (5 bases each). V gave up 4 bases and J gave up 4 bases, with 18 bases separating them. The CDR3 consists of 16 residues. The CDR3 loop is CASSSTAGTGADTQYF. The CDR3 nucleotides read TGTGCCAGCAGTTCCACCGCAGGGACCGGCGCAGATACGCAGTATTTT.

A few counts support this clonotype. One end of the junction varies from germline; a read error may be responsible. The chain joins TRBV5-6 to TRBJ2-7; possible D gene TRBD2, 5 bases. The CDR3 has 12 residues. CDR1 SGHDT and CDR2 YYEEEE come from the germline V gene. This CDR3 is CASSVGIYEQYF. The DNA for the CDR3 is TGCGCCAGCAGCGTCGGGATCTACGAGCAGTACTTC.

This clonotype was counted a few times. The chain uses TRBV13 and TRBJ1-5; no reliable D call. Per germline, CDR1 PRHDT and CDR2 FYEKMQ (reference sequence). Trimming took 3 bases from V and 4 from J, leaving 10 bases between them. The CDR3 is made up of 14 amino acids. DNA of the CDR3: TGTGCCAGCAGCTTCTTTTCCGAGAATCAGCCCCAGCATTTT. This codes for CASSFFSENQPQHF.

This clonotype was counted a single time. One base away lies a much larger clone, so this may be a sequencing read error. The chain couples TRBV6-5 to TRBJ1-2, with unresolved D. CDR3 size: 12 residues. Germline CDR1 and CDR2: MNHEY and SVGAGI. The CDR3 reads CASSSPAYGYNF. The CDR3 nucleotides are TGTGCCAGCAGTTCTCCAGCCTATGGCTACAACTTC.

This rearrangement joins TRBV24-1 to TRBJ2-5; perhaps TRBD1 as D (6 bases). Germline assignment: CDR1 KGHDR and CDR2 SFDVKD. The CDR3 extends over 15 amino acids. The V gene lost 3 bases and the J gene lost 3 bases, with 13 bases spanning the gap. The CDR3 here is CATSDKSDSEETQYF. CDR3 bases: TGTGCCACCAGTGATAAGTCGGACAGCGAAGAGACCCAGTACTTC.

This clonotype is medium-sized (0.01 to 0.1%). V and J are TRBV10-3 and TRBJ2-2; D may correspond to TRBD1 or TRBD2 (5 bases each). Germline CDR1 reads ENHRY; CDR2 reads SYGVKD. V lost 6 bases, J lost 9 bases, and 14 bases lay in between. The CDR3 loop spans 13 amino acids. The CDR3 nucleotides are TGTGCCATCAGGGGGACGGGGAACCGGGAGCTGTTTTTT. It is translated as CAIRGTGNRELFF.

This clonotype was found a few times. This chain links TRBV5-6 with TRBJ1-1; 7 bases match TRBD1. J was trimmed by 1 base and V by 3 bases; bases with no gene match: 6. Germline V gene data show CDR1 as SGHDT and CDR2 as YYEEEE. The CDR3 covers 15 residues. DNA of the CDR3: TGTGCCAGCAGCTATTGGGACAGAGAGAACACTGAAGCTTTCTTT. As protein: CASSYWDRENTEAFF.

This clonotype is termed medium-sized. This rearrangement joins TRBV5-5 to TRBJ1-2; D not resolved. CDR3 length: 14 residues. Germline V gives CDR1 SGHKS, CDR2 YYEKEE (reference sequence). V was cut by 1 base and J by 1 base, with 8 bases left in between. CDR3 DNA: TGTGCCAGCAGCTTGAAGACGGATAACTATGGCTACACCTTC. Residues: CASSLKTDNYGYTF.

The chain uses TRBV7-9 and TRBJ2-2; TRBD2 might be the D (5 bases). Germline CDR1 reads SEHNR; CDR2 reads FQNEAQ (reference sequence). The CDR3 length is 16 residues. V was cut by 4 bases and J by 7 bases, with 19 bases left in between. The CDR3 loop reads CASSSRHPEDDGELFF. The DNA of the CDR3 is TGTGCCAGCAGCTCTAGGCACCCGGAGGATGACGGGGAGCTGTTTTTT.

This clonotype was detected a few times. The CDR3 DNA sequence: TGTGCCAGTAGTATGGGACAGGGTTTCACTGAAGCTTTCTTT. Protein sequence: CASSMGQGFTEAFF. This chain links TRBV19 with TRBJ1-1; 9 positions match TRBD1. Trimming cost V 3 bases and J 4 bases; bases outside gene matches: 3. Per the germline V gene, CDR1 is LNHDA and CDR2 is SQIVND (reference sequence). The CDR3 has 14 residues.

The chain links TRBV11-2 to TRBJ2-7; 7 nucleotides match TRBD1. The DNA end favors TRBJ2-5, so the J call may be wrong. CDR3 length equals 14 residues. The V gene's germline CDR1 is SGHAT and CDR2 FQNNGV. The CDR3 DNA reads as TGTGCCAGCAGCTCTTACCAGACAGGGGAGACCCAGTACTTC. It translates to CASSSYQTGETQYF.